This section outlines one TCR beta chain sequence together with its context. Sequencing was performed with immunoSEQ multiplex PCR; in TCRdb, only in-frame clones are kept and a portion is missing. The table lists 85,000 to 100,000 clones, 93% of them singletons. The CDR3 contains 18 residues. The data stem from a study of control samples from healthy donors and cancer patients. This receptor was taken from a man aged 18 to 29 in good health. The chain carries TRBV21-1 and TRBJ2-3; TRBD2 was called by the table and not checked on the DNA. TRBV21-1 is a pseudogene. What was sequenced was blood. CDR3 nucleotides: TGTGCCAGCAGCAATACCCTTAATTATTACGGGAGAGCAGATACGCAGTATTTT. Protein product: CASSNTLNYYGRADTQYF.